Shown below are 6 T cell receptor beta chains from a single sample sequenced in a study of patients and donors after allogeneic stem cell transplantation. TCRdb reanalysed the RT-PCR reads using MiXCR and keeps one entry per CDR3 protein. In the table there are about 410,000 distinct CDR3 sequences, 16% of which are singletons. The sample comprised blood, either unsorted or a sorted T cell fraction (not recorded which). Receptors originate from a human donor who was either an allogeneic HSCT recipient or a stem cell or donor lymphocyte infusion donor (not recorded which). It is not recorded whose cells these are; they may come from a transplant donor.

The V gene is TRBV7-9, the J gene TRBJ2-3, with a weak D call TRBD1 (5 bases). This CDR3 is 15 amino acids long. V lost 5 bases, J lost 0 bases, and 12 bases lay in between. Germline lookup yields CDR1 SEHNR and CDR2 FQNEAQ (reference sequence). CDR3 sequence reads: CASSHDRPSTDTQYF. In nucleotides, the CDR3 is TGTGCCAGCAGCCATGACAGACCGAGCACAGATACGCAGTATTTT.

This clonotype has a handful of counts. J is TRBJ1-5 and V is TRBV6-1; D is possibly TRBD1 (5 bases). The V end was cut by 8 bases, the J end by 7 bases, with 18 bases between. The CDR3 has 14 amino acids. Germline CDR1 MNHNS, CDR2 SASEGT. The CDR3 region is CASGRRWGIQPQHF. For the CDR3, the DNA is TGTGCCAGCGGGCGGAGATGGGGCATACAGCCCCAGCATTTT.

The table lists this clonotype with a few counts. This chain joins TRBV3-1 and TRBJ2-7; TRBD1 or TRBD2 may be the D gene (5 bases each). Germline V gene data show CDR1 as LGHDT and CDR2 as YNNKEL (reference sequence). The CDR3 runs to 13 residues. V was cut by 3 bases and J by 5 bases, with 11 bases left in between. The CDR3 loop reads CASSHLGDHEQYF. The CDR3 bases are TGTGCCAGCAGCCACCTGGGGGACCACGAGCAGTACTTC.

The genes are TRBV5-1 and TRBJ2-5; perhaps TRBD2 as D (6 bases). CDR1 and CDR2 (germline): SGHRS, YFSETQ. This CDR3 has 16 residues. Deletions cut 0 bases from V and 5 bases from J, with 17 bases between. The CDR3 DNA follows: TGCGCCAGCAGCTTGGTCGGGCAGCGGGCCGGGGAGACCCAGTACTTC. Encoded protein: CASSLVGQRAGETQYF.

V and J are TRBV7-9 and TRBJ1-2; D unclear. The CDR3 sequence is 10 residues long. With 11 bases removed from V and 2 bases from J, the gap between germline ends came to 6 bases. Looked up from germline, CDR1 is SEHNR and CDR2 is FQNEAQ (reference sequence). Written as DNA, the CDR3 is TGTGCCGGCGGGAACTATGGCTACACCTTC. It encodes CAGGNYGYTF. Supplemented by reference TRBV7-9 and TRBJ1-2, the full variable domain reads DTGVSQNPRHKITKRGQNVTFRCDPISEHNRLYWYRQTLGQGPEFLTYFQNEAQLEKSRLLSDRFSAERPKGSFSTLEIQRTEQGDSAMYLCAGGNYGYTFGSGTRLTVV.

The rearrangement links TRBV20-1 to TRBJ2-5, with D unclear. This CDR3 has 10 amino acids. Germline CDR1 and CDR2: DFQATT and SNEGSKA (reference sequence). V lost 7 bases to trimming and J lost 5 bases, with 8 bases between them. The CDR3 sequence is CSVAGETQYF. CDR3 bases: TGCAGTGTGGCCGGTGAGACCCAGTACTTC.